This passage covers 2 T cell receptor beta chains from one sample sequenced in a study of PD-1 blockade in classical Hodgkin lymphoma. All patients relapsed after autologous stem cell transplantation, and brentuximab vedotin exposure varied. Profiled with immunoSEQ multiplex PCR; TCRdb holds only in-frame clones, not every one. The sample shows around 13,000 clones, 84% of them seen only once. This specimen consisted of peripheral blood mononuclear cells (PBMCs), obtained at baseline. These receptors originate from a human donor with classical Hodgkin lymphoma.

This rearrangement joins TRBV4-2 to TRBJ2-1, with no clear D. V shed 0 bases and J shed 4 bases, with 10 bases lying between them. Germline lookup yields CDR1 LGHNA and CDR2 YNFKEQ. This CDR3 comprises 15 residues. Here the CDR3 reads CASSQDVTSYNEQFF. CDR3 sequence (DNA): TGTGCCAGCAGCCAAGATGTGACAAGTTACAATGAGCAGTTCTTC.

J is TRBJ1-6 and V is TRBV5-4; D remains unclear. Germline CDR1 is SGHNT and CDR2 is YYREEE (reference sequence). The CDR3 runs to 13 residues. V was shortened by 0 bases and J by 7 bases, with 5 bases between the two germline ends. Written as DNA, the CDR3 is TGTGCCAGCAGCTTGGTCGTGAATTCACCCCTCCACTTT. Its protein product is CASSLVVNSPLHF.